This T cell receptor beta chain was identified during a study of blood T cell repertoires in COVID-19. Study-wide background: T cells, B-cell-depleted T cells, or PBMCs provided the cDNA or gDNA that served as material.

Germline CDR1 KGHSH, CDR2 LQKENI. Germline trimming cut 5 bases from V and 6 bases from J; bases unmatched to any gene: 7. The CDR3 totals 15 residues. Source study methods: The authors estimated nucleated cell counts from reference gene primer amplification. The table came from immunoSEQ multiplex PCR; TCRdb's copy has only in-frame clones and leaves some out. That table gives V, J and clone size, and the DNA gave D and trimming. Seen here are approximately 250,000 clones, approximately 85% observed once, and the top ten hold around 0.9%. A single count supports this clone. In assigning cohorts, the study relied on participant-reported clinical history. Either two negative PCRs, clearance, or symptom resolution qualified Cohort 3 donors as recovered.

V and J are TRBV18 and TRBJ1-5; 10 nucleotides line up with TRBD1. The sample comprised PBMCs or T cells enriched from blood (not recorded which). The TCR comes from a woman aged 25 to 39 who had recovered from COVID-19. CDR3 in amino acids: CASSDRDRGPQPQHF. CDR3 DNA: TGTGCCAGCTCAGACCGGGACAGGGGTCCTCAGCCCCAGCATTTT.